What follows are 21 T cell receptor beta chains derived from one specimen sequenced in a study of blood T cells in healthy people across ages. Sample-barcoded 5' priming and a J-beta primer mix drove a second PCR of 7 to 11 cycles. TCRdb re-analysed the 5' RACE reads in MiXCR, keeping a single row per CDR3 protein. This sample carries approximately 290,000 distinct CDR3 sequences, roughly 29% of them seen once, and the ten largest clones take 29%. Sequencing was done on a sample of blood. Receptors originate from a woman aged 70-85 years in good health.

V usage is TRBV29-1 and J usage is TRBJ2-1, with 10 bases aligning to TRBD2. Germline V gene lookup returns CDR1 SQVTM and CDR2 ANQGSEA. The V gene end was trimmed by 4 bases and the J gene end by 7 bases; junction bases not matched to a gene: 13. CDR3 length: 16 residues. CDR3 loop: CSVGASGRSIGNEQFF. DNA for the CDR3: TGCAGCGTTGGTGCTAGCGGGAGAAGTATAGGAAATGAGCAGTTCTTC.

The rearrangement uses TRBV7-3 and TRBJ2-3; 11 nucleotides align to TRBD2. The V segment lost 5 bases and the J segment 0 bases; nucleotides outside the gene matches: 7. Germline-derived CDR1 and CDR2 are SGHTA and FQGTGA. The CDR3 is 17 amino acids. This CDR3 is CASSPVTSGASTDTQYF. DNA of the CDR3: TGTGCCAGCAGCCCGGTGACTAGCGGGGCTAGCACAGATACGCAGTATTTT.

This clonotype was detected only a few times. V gene TRBV3-1 combines with J gene TRBJ2-1; no firm D call. The CDR3 has 14 residues. V lost 1 base, J lost 3 bases, and 7 bases lay in between. The germline gives CDR1 LGHDT, CDR2 YNNKEL (reference sequence). CDR3 coding DNA: TGTGCCAGCAGCCAAGTTGAAAACTACAATGAGCAGTTCTTC. Translation gives CASSQVENYNEQFF.

This chain connects TRBV20-1 to TRBJ2-5; D possibly corresponds to TRBD2 (6 bases). Germline values: CDR1 DFQATT, CDR2 SNEGSKA (reference sequence). There are 13 residues in the CDR3. Trimming removed 1 base at V and 5 bases at J, with 11 bases between. In DNA, the CDR3 is TGCAGTGCTAGAGTGGGAGGCGGGGAGACCCAGTACTTC. Translated, it gives CSARVGGGETQYF.

This clonotype was observed a few times. This may be a read error: a much more frequent sequence differs by one nucleotide. The CDR3 spells CAGTRPNVGYGYTF. In DNA, the CDR3 is TGTGCCGGCACTAGGCCCAATGTAGGGTATGGCTACACCTTC. The V gene is TRBV6-6, the J gene TRBJ1-2, with D unresolved. The CDR3 sequence is 14 residues long. Germline CDR1 reads MNHNY; CDR2 reads SVGAGI (reference sequence). V was clipped by 11 bases and J by 5 bases, with 21 bases between them.

This chain uses TRBV20-1 with TRBJ1-5; tentatively, D is TRBD1 (5 bases). The V gene lost 4 bases and the J gene lost 7 bases, with 11 bases spanning the gap. Germline CDR1 is DFQATT and CDR2 is SNEGSKA (reference sequence). This CDR3 contains 12 residues. CDR3 protein: CSAKQAGQPQHF. CDR3 sequence (DNA): TGCAGTGCTAAACAGGCGGGGCAGCCCCAGCATTTT.

This clonotype came up many times. The rearrangement joins TRBV24-1 to TRBJ2-5; the match to TRBD2 covers 14 bases. In germline, CDR1 is KGHDR, CDR2 SFDVKD. The V gene end was trimmed by 1 base and the J gene end by 5 bases; junction bases not matched to a gene: 2. The CDR3 totals 16 residues. The CDR3 loop reads CATSDFGTSGSETQYF. DNA of the CDR3: TGTGCCACCAGTGATTTCGGGACTAGCGGGAGTGAGACCCAGTACTTC.

In its sample, this clonotype was seen a few times. This sequence joins TRBV4-1 and TRBJ2-1; a possible D gene is TRBD2 (6 bases). Trimming pared 1 base from V and 2 bases from J, leaving 15 bases between. The germline V gene encodes CDR1 MGHRA and CDR2 YSYEKL. The CDR3 extends over 17 amino acids. The CDR3 DNA follows: TGCGCCAGCAGCCAAGTCATGTCGCGGGATCCCTACAATGAGCAGTTCTTC. Its translation is CASSQVMSRDPYNEQFF.

V usage is TRBV18 and J usage is TRBJ2-1; weak D call: TRBD2 (6 bases). The end of the DNA fits TRBJ2-7 better, so the J call may be wrong. Germline loops: CDR1 KGHSH, CDR2 LQKENI. This CDR3 is built from 16 residues. CDR3 sequence reads: CASSRLASDVSYEQYF. DNA of the CDR3: TGTGCCAGCTCACGCCTCGCTAGCGACGTCTCCTACGAGCAGTACTTC.

This rearrangement joins TRBV6-2 or TRBV6-3 to TRBJ1-1; D may be TRBD1 (5 bases). Trimming left V 2 bases short and J 0 bases short, with 19 bases between. The length of the CDR3 is 18 residues. CDR1 MNHEY and CDR2 SVGEGT come from the germline V gene. The CDR3 nucleotides read TGTGCCAGCAGTTACGTCTTGGACAAACTCCCAATGAACACTGAAGCTTTCTTT. Protein product: CASSYVLDKLPMNTEAFF.

Only a few counts were recorded for this clonotype. The chain joins TRBV20-1 to TRBJ2-1, with 9 bases fitting TRBD2. V was pared by 2 bases and J by 6 bases, with 11 bases of the junction left unmatched. This CDR3 is 16 amino acids long. CDR1 is DFQATT, CDR2 SNEGSKA, per germline (reference sequence). The CDR3 sequence: CSARPFLAGISNEQFF. In nucleotides, the CDR3 is TGCAGTGCTAGACCATTCCTAGCGGGAATCAGCAATGAGCAGTTCTTC.

The chain joins TRBV24-1 to TRBJ1-1; D gene uncertain. Trimming removed 2 bases from V and 5 bases from J, with 8 bases in between. Per germline, CDR1 KGHDR and CDR2 SFDVKD. This CDR3 spans 13 amino acids. Here the CDR3 DNA reads TGTGCCACCAGTGATTGGAGAGGGACTGAAGCTTTCTTT. Translating gives CATSDWRGTEAFF.

This clonotype was observed at least ten times. The V call is TRBV20-1, the J call TRBJ2-5; a weak D match, TRBD1 (5 bases). V dropped 5 bases and J dropped 5 bases, with 12 bases sitting between them. The germline CDR1 and CDR2 sequences are DFQATT and SNEGSKA (reference sequence). This CDR3 region has 12 residues. In DNA, the CDR3 is TGCAGTGCTTGGGGCGAGATTGAGACCCAGTACTTC. Translated: CSAWGEIETQYF.

The genes are TRBV4-1 and TRBJ2-5; 7 bases map to TRBD1. The J call is uncertain, as TRBJ2-7 better fits the DNA end. Germline V gene data show CDR1 as MGHRA and CDR2 as YSYEKL. This CDR3 contains 17 residues. CDR3 in DNA: TGCGCCAGCAGCCTATCACTTCCCAGGACAGGCCTTTACGAGCAGTACTTC. It specifies CASSLSLPRTGLYEQYF.

The gene calls are TRBV19 and TRBJ1-3, with 7 nucleotides matching TRBD1. CDR1 is LNHDA, CDR2 SQIVND, per germline (reference sequence). V was pared by 5 bases and J by 5 bases, with 6 bases of the junction left unmatched. This CDR3 has 14 residues. CDR3 coding DNA: TGTGCCAGTAGTTACCAGGGGGAAAGAAACACCATATATTTT. Protein sequence: CASSYQGERNTIYF.

This clonotype was detected a few times. The chain carries TRBV5-1 and TRBJ1-1; the match to TRBD1 covers 9 bases. This CDR3 is built from 18 residues. Germline loops: CDR1 SGHRS, CDR2 YFSETQ. V lost 0 bases, J lost 5 bases, and 14 bases stayed unmatched. The CDR3: CASSLDGTGSFRGTEAFF. CDR3 coding DNA: TGCGCCAGCAGCTTGGACGGGACAGGGTCTTTTCGGGGAACTGAAGCTTTCTTT.

The chain carries TRBV3-1 and TRBJ2-2; 11 bases are a match to TRBD2. There are 15 residues in the CDR3. V shed 4 bases, J shed 6 bases, and the junction held 4 bases outside the gene matches. Germline V lookup: CDR1 LGHDT, CDR2 YNNKEL (reference sequence). The CDR3, as DNA: TGTGCCAGCAGCCCGACTAGCGGGATAGCCGGGGAGCTGTTTTTT. Its translation: CASSPTSGIAGELFF.

V gene TRBV29-1 combines with J gene TRBJ1-4, with D tentatively TRBD1 (5 bases). The CDR3 loop spans 14 amino acids. V lost 5 bases to trimming and J lost 2 bases, with 12 bases between them. Germline CDR1 is SQVTM and CDR2 is ANQGSEA. The CDR3 DNA reads TGCAGCGTTAGGGGTGTGGAGACTAATGAAAAACTGTTTTTT. Translated: CSVRGVETNEKLFF. The whole variable domain, remainder taken from reference TRBV29-1 and TRBJ1-4, is SAVISQKPSRDICQRGTSLTIQCQVDSQVTMMFWYRQQPGQSLTLIATANQGSEATYESGFVIDKFPISRPNLTFSTLTVSNMSPEDSSIYLCSVRGVETNEKLFFGSGTQLSVL.

The V call is TRBV7-8, the J call TRBJ2-3; 9 bases align to TRBD2. V lost 4 bases, J lost 5 bases, and 16 bases stayed unmatched. Germline assignment: CDR1 SGHVS and CDR2 FQNEAQ. The CDR3 totals 18 residues. The CDR3 DNA follows: TGTGCCAGCAGCTCGCACAGGACTAGCGTTAGAGGTGTAGATACGCAGTATTTT. As protein: CASSSHRTSVRGVDTQYF. The complete variable domain, with remaining parts taken from reference TRBV7-8 and TRBJ2-3, reads GAGVSQSPRYKVAKRGQDVALRCDPISGHVSLFWYQQALGQGPEFLTYFQNEAQLDKSGLPSDRFFAERPEGSVSTLKIQRTQQEDSAVYLCASSSHRTSVRGVDTQYFGPGTRLTVL.

The J gene is TRBJ1-6, the V gene TRBV5-1; the match to TRBD1 covers 7 bases. Germline V lookup: CDR1 SGHRS, CDR2 YFSETQ. The CDR3 covers 16 residues. J lost 9 bases, V lost 0 bases, and 9 bases had no gene match. The CDR3: CASSLAGEGASSPLHF. The DNA for the CDR3 is TGCGCCAGCAGCTTGGCCGGGGAGGGGGCAAGTTCACCCCTCCACTTT.

The rearrangement joins TRBV2 to TRBJ2-4, with TRBD2 identical over 12 bases. V gave up 4 bases and J gave up 1 base; unmatched junction bases: 11. Germline CDR1 reads SNHLY; CDR2 reads FYNNEI. The CDR3 has 19 amino acids. CDR3 nucleotides: TGTGCCAGCAGTGGTAGGACTAGCGGGATGGTCATGGCCAAAAACATTCAGTACTTC. This translates into CASSGRTSGMVMAKNIQYF. The full variable domain, completed using reference TRBV2 and TRBJ2-4, is EPEVTQTPSHQVTQMGQEVILRCVPISNHLYFYWYRQILGQKVEFLVSFYNNEISEKSEIFDDQFSVERPDGSNFTLKIRSTKLEDSAMYFCASSGRTSGMVMAKNIQYFGAGTRLSVL.